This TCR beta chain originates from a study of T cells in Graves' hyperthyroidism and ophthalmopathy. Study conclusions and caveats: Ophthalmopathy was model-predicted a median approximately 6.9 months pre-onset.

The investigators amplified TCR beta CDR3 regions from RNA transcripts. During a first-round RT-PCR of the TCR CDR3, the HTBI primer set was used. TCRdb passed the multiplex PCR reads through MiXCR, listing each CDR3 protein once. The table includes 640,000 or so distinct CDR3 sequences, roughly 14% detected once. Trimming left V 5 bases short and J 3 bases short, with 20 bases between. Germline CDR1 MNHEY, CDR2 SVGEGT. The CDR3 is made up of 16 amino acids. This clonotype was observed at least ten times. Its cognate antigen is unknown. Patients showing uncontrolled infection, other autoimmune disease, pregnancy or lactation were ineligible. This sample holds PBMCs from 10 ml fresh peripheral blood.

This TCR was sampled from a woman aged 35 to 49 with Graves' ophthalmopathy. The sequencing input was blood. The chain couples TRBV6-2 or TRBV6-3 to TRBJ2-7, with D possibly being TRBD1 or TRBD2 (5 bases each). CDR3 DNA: TGTGCCAGCAGTAGACCGGGACCCCAGAAACACTACGAGCAGTACTTC. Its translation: CASSRPGPQKHYEQYF.